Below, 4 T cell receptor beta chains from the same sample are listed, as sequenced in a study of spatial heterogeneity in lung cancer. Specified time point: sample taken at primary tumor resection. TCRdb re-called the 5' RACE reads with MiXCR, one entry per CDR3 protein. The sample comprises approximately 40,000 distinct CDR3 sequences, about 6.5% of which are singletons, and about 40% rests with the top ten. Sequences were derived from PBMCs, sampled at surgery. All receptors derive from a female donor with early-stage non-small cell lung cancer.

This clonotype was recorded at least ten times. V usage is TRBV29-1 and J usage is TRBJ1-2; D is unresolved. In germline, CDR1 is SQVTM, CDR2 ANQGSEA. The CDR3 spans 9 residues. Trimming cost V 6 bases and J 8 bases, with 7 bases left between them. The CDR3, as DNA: TGCAGCGTCAATCAGGGCTACACCTTC. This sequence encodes CSVNQGYTF.

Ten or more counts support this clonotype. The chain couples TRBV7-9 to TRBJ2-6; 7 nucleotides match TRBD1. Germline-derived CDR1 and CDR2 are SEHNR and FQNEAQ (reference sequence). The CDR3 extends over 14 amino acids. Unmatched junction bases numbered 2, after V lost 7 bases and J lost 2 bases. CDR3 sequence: CASNQGAGANVLTF. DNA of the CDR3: TGTGCCAGCAACCAGGGGGCTGGGGCCAACGTCCTGACTTTC.

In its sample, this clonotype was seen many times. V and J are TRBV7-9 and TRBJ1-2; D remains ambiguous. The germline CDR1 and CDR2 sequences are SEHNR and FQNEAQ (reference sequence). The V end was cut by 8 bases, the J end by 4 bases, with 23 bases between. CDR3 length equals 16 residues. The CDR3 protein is CASPYNPAETSYGYTF. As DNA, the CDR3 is TGTGCCAGCCCCTATAACCCGGCAGAAACTTCCTATGGCTACACCTTC.

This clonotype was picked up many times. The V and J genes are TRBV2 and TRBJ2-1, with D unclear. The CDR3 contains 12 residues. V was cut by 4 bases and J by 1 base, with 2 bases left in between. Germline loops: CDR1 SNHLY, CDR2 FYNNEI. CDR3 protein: CASSASYNEQFF. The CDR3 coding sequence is TGTGCCAGCAGTGCTTCCTACAATGAGCAGTTCTTC.